Below are 2 T cell receptor beta chains sequenced from a single sample in a study of beta chain features in type 1 diabetes. The study, taken as a whole, reports: In every one of the four CD4+ subsets, TCRB CDR3s were moderately but significantly shorter in Type 1 diabetes patients.

Which antigens these TCRs recognize remains unknown. Expressed TCRB transcripts were sequenced because the entire RNA isolate underwent reverse transcription. Sequencing used immunoSEQ multiplex PCR; TCRdb keeps in-frame clones, though not all of them. The repertoire holds a few hundred thousand clones, with roughly an eighth as singletons. What was sequenced was naive CD4+ T cells from blood. The receptors here all came from a woman aged 18-29 years with type 1 diabetes.

V usage is TRBV23-1 and J usage is TRBJ2-7; 10 nucleotides agree with TRBD1. TRBV23-1 counts as an open reading frame of uncertain function. Germline trimming cut 6 bases from V and 6 bases from J; bases unmatched to any gene: 8. The CDR3 has 14 amino acids. The chain's CDR3 is CASSRPGQGSEQYF. The CDR3 DNA reads TGCGCCAGCAGCCGTCCGGGACAGGGGAGCGAGCAGTACTTC.

The CDR3 sequence is CSELDGNTGELFF. CDR3 nucleotide sequence: TGCAGCGAACTAGACGGGAACACCGGGGAGCTGTTTTTT. V usage is TRBV29-1 and J usage is TRBJ2-2, with D possibly matching TRBD2 (5 bases). The CDR3 totals 13 residues. Looked up from germline, CDR1 is SQVTM and CDR2 is ANQGSEA. V shed 7 bases and J shed 1 base, with 10 bases lying between them.